Listed below are T cell receptor beta chains from one sample, sequenced in a study of blood T cell repertoires in COVID-19. Using immunoSEQ multiplex PCR, the repertoire was profiled, and TCRdb retains in-frame clones only, with some absent. The sample lists 55,000 to 65,000 clones, about 90% occurring once. Material for sequencing was peripheral blood. These receptors were obtained from a man in his 60s with acute or convalescent COVID-19. Each CDR3 is given with its conserved first and last residue.

CDR3 protein	V gene
CASSRRTAGVRETQYF	TRBV3-1/TRBV3-2
CASSLELYGYTF	TRBV12-3/TRBV12-4
CASSHPRQGKDEQYF	TRBV14
CASSLGGRITYEQYF	TRBV27
CASSPRLSSYNEQFF	TRBV28
CASSPMDGDYGYTF	TRBV4-1
CASSLRSSGGRRTEAFF	TRBV5-1
CASSLASSGGALGEQYF	TRBV5-1
CASSLEGAANEKLFF	TRBV5-1
CASSRPGRGDTQYF	TRBV11-1
CASSQDYGRDADTQYF	TRBV4-2
CASSQDAGTNYGYTF	TRBV4-1
CASSPQGARNEQFF	TRBV27
CASTRGTGGAYEQYF	TRBV6-5
CASSRETGMNTEAFF	TRBV4-2